The source of this T cell receptor beta chain is a study of T cells in Graves' hyperthyroidism and ophthalmopathy. Disease duration under 2 months; hyperthyroidism patients were aged 18 to 65. Clinicians diagnosed patients from clinical symptoms, serum thyroxine and TRAb, thyroid ultrasound and orbital computed tomography. This clonotype was observed once. RNA transcripts gave rise to amplified TCR beta CDR3 regions. Primed by the HTBI set, a first-round RT-PCR was run on the TCR CDR3. Each CDR3 protein is one row after TCRdb ran MiXCR on the multiplex PCR reads. This repertoire shows hundreds of thousands of distinct CDR3 sequences, approximately 40% found once; its top ten account for roughly 8.3%. This clonotype was obtained from a man between 18 and 29 years old with Graves' hyperthyroidism. Specimen: blood.

The CDR3 loop reads CASIQRQGSYEQYF. CDR3 nucleotides: TGTGCCAGCATCCAACGACAGGGCTCTTACGAGCAGTACTTC. J is TRBJ2-7 and V is TRBV2; TRBD1 matches at 7 bases. J gave up 4 bases and V 7 bases, and 10 bases lay outside the gene matches. The CDR3 consists of 14 residues. In germline, CDR1 is SNHLY, CDR2 FYNNEI. The full variable domain, completed using reference TRBV2 and TRBJ2-7, is EPEVTQTPSHQVTQMGQEVILRCVPISNHLYFYWYRQILGQKVEFLVSFYNNEISEKSEIFDDQFSVERPDGSNFTLKIRSTKLEDSAMYFCASIQRQGSYEQYFGPGTRLTVT.